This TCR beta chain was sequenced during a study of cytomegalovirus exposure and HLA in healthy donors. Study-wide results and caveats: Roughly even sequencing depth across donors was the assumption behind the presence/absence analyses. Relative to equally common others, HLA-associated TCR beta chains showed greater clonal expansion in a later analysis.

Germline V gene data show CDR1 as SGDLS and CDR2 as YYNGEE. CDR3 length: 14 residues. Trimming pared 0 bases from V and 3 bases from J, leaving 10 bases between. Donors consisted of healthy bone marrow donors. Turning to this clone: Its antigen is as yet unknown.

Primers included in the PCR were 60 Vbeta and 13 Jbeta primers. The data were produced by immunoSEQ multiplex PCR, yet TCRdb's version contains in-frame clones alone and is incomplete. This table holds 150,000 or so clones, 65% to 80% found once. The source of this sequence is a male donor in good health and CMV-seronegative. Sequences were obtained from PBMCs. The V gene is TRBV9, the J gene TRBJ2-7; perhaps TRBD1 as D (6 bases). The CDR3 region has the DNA TGTGCCAGCAGCGTAGCCCCAGGGGACTACGAGCAGTACTTC. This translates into CASSVAPGDYEQYF. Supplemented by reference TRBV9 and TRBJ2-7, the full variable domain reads DSGVTQTPKHLITATGQRVTLRCSPRSGDLSVYWYQQSLDQGLQFLIQYYNGEERAKGNILERFSAQQFPDLHSELNLSSLELGDSALYFCASSVAPGDYEQYFGPGTRLTVT.